Below are 5 T cell receptor beta chains sequenced from a single sample in a study of follicular helper T cells after annual influenza vaccination. The time point here: 2014-2015 season, pre-vaccination. Data came from immunoSEQ multiplex PCR; TCRdb stores just in-frame clones and leaves some out. The repertoire holds 10,000 to 15,000 clones, with about 78% as singletons. Here the sequenced sample was CXCR5- memory CD4+ T cells sorted from blood, taken on the day of influenza vaccination. All receptors come from an adult who received the influenza vaccine.

The J gene is TRBJ2-7, the V gene TRBV6-1, with D maybe TRBD1 (5 bases). CDR1 and CDR2 from the germline V gene are MNHNS and SASEGT. V dropped 4 bases and J dropped 0 bases, with 10 bases sitting between them. The CDR3 runs to 14 residues. In nucleotides, the CDR3 is TGTGCCAGCAGTGCGGCAGGGAACTCCTACGAGCAGTACTTC. It specifies CASSAAGNSYEQYF.

This rearrangement joins TRBV29-1 to TRBJ2-1, with 7 bases fitting TRBD1. Germline V lookup: CDR1 SQVTM, CDR2 ANQGSEA. The CDR3 consists of 13 residues. Trimming at V came to 8 bases and at J to 4 bases, leaving 8 bases not matched to a gene. CDR3: CSLIATGYNEQFF. The CDR3 region has the DNA TGCAGCCTTATTGCGACAGGGTACAATGAGCAGTTCTTC.

J is TRBJ2-3 and V is TRBV9, with D hard to call. The CDR3 sequence is 15 residues long. CDR1 and CDR2 from the germline V gene are SGDLS and YYNGEE. Trimming stripped 0 bases from V and 4 bases from J, with 12 bases between. CDR3 amino acids: CASSVVDFPADTQYF. CDR3 in DNA: TGTGCCAGCAGCGTAGTTGACTTCCCCGCAGATACGCAGTATTTT.

The chain recombines TRBV6-6 with TRBJ2-3; D is ambiguous. V was trimmed by 5 bases and J by 9 bases, leaving 15 bases between them. In germline, CDR1 is MNHNY, CDR2 SVGAGI (reference sequence). The CDR3 sequence is 13 residues long. As DNA, the CDR3 is TGTGCCAGCAGTCCCGACTCGTTGGGCACGCAGTATTTT. Its protein product is CASSPDSLGTQYF.

The V gene is TRBV11-2, the J gene TRBJ1-5, with D perhaps matching TRBD1 (5 bases). The V gene lost 1 base and the J gene lost 7 bases, with 8 bases spanning the gap. There are 13 residues in the CDR3. Germline-derived CDR1 and CDR2 are SGHAT and FQNNGV. CDR3 nucleotides: TGTGCCAGCAGCTTAGCTGGGGGACAGCCCCAGCATTTT. Translation: CASSLAGGQPQHF.